The 30 T cell receptor beta chains listed next were all sequenced from one sample in a study of Ad26.COV2.S vaccination and SARS-CoV-2 variants. As to treatment: 15 to 20 received Ad26.COV2.S at low or high dose, single or two shots; about 5 received placebo; per-sample allocation not given. It was on day 63 after the first vaccine or placebo injection that samples were taken. TCRdb's table, derived via immunoSEQ multiplex PCR, lists solely in-frame clones and lacks some. The sample has a few hundred thousand clones; 83% are singletons. The source was peripheral blood, collected in a trial of Ad26.COV2.S vaccine versus placebo. The receptor source for this set is a person aged 18-60 years who received the Ad26.COV2.S COVID-19 vaccine or a placebo.

The J gene is TRBJ2-3, the V gene TRBV14; TRBD2 matches at 11 bases. Trimming removed 4 bases from V and 1 base from J; junction bases left unmatched: 7. CDR1 and CDR2 from the germline V gene are SGHDN and FVKESK. The length of the CDR3 is 17 residues. CDR3 in amino acids: CASSPRKTSGGTDTQYF. The CDR3 region has the DNA TGTGCCAGCAGCCCCCGCAAGACTAGCGGGGGCACAGATACGCAGTATTTT.

The chain employs TRBV19 and TRBJ1-5, with D unclear. CDR3 length equals 13 residues. Germline CDR1 is LNHDA and CDR2 is SQIVND (reference sequence). V was trimmed by 6 bases and J by 3 bases, leaving 9 bases between them. The CDR3: CASRWSYNQPQHF. Here the CDR3 DNA reads TGTGCCAGTAGGTGGAGTTACAATCAGCCCCAGCATTTT.

The count of this clone is one. The rearrangement joins TRBV19 to TRBJ2-7; 8 nucleotides match TRBD2. Unmatched junction bases numbered 12, after V lost 2 bases and J lost 6 bases. Germline V gene data show CDR1 as LNHDA and CDR2 as SQIVND (reference sequence). CDR3 length equals 16 residues. In nucleotides, the CDR3 is TGTGCCAGTAGTATAAGATACGCGCGGGGGGCAAGCGAGCAGTACTTC. Its protein is CASSIRYARGASEQYF.

The rearrangement joins TRBV21-1 to TRBJ1-1. TRBV21-1 represents a pseudogene. The CDR3 is 17 residues long. The DNA for the CDR3 is TGTGCCAGCAGCAAAGTTACGTCTAAACACATGAACACTGAAGCTTTCTTT. Its protein is CASSKVTSKHMNTEAFF.

The chain recombines TRBV4-3 with TRBJ2-5, with a weak D call TRBD2 (6 bases). Per germline, CDR1 LGHNA and CDR2 YSLEER. V lost 4 bases, J lost 4 bases, and 13 bases lay in between. The CDR3 contains 14 residues. The CDR3 nucleotides are TGCGCCAGCAGCCCCCGGGGTAGCGGAGAGACCCAGTACTTC. Its translation is CASSPRGSGETQYF.

V gene TRBV7-9 combines with J gene TRBJ1-6; D might be TRBD1 (6 bases). Germline V CDR1 and CDR2: SEHNR, FQNEAQ (reference sequence). Trimming removed 2 bases at V and 5 bases at J, with 13 bases between. This CDR3 has 16 amino acids. CDR3 protein: CASSLPGVPNNSPLHF. The CDR3 coding sequence is TGTGCCAGCAGCTTACCAGGGGTTCCCAATAATTCACCCCTCCACTTT.

This sequence joins TRBV4-1 and TRBJ2-4; TRBD1 matches 7 bases. The CDR3 covers 16 residues. CDR1 is MGHRA and CDR2 is YSYEKL in the germline V gene. Germline trimming cut 1 base from V and 1 base from J; bases unmatched to any gene: 4. Written as DNA, the CDR3 is TGCGCCAGCAGCCAAGTTGGCAGGGGGGCCAAAAACATTCAGTACTTC. The encoded protein is CASSQVGRGAKNIQYF.

The chain couples TRBV29-1 to TRBJ2-7; 7 nucleotides line up with TRBD2. Looked up from germline, CDR1 is SQVTM and CDR2 is ANQGSEA. This CDR3 is 12 amino acids long. V lost 3 bases to trimming and J lost 2 bases; unmatched junction nucleotides: 1. The CDR3 bases are TGCAGCGTTGAGGGGGGGACCTACGAGCAGTACTTC. This encodes CSVEGGTYEQYF.

The chain employs TRBV7-3 and TRBJ2-5; D possibly corresponds to TRBD2 (6 bases). Germline V gene data show CDR1 as SGHTA and CDR2 as FQGTGA. The CDR3 covers 13 residues. V was clipped by 2 bases and J by 3 bases, with 7 bases between them. The CDR3 DNA reads TGTGCCAGCAGCTTAGGAGGGGAAGAGACCCAGTACTTC. Protein: CASSLGGEETQYF.

The rearrangement links TRBV7-2 to TRBJ1-1; D ambiguous. CDR1 is SGHTA and CDR2 is FQGNSA in the germline V gene. V shed 6 bases and J shed 1 base, with 9 bases lying between them. This CDR3 has 13 residues. CDR3: CASRYTGNTEAFF. In nucleotides, the CDR3 is TGTGCCAGCAGGTACACGGGGAACACTGAAGCTTTCTTT.

The chain is built from TRBV4-2 and TRBJ2-1; D is unclear. This CDR3 region has 11 residues. V lost 1 base and J 7 bases, leaving 2 bases between the germline ends. In germline, CDR1 is LGHNA, CDR2 YNFKEQ. CDR3 amino acids: CASSQGNEQFF. The CDR3 DNA is TGTGCCAGCAGCCAAGGGAATGAGCAGTTCTTC.

The chain has TRBV5-6 and TRBJ1-5; D is undetermined. Germline CDR1 reads SGHDT; CDR2 reads YYEEEE. This CDR3 contains 14 residues. The V gene lost 0 bases and the J gene lost 3 bases, with 7 bases spanning the gap. CDR3 residues: CASSLGLLNQPQHF. In DNA form, the CDR3 reads TGTGCCAGCAGCTTGGGACTCCTCAATCAGCCCCAGCATTTT.

The chain recombines TRBV30 with TRBJ1-2; TRBD1 might be the D (5 bases). Per the germline V gene, CDR1 is GTSNPN and CDR2 is SVGIG (reference sequence). Trimming stripped 0 bases from V and 5 bases from J, with 22 bases between. There are 17 residues in the CDR3. The CDR3 is CAWSVNRDRISGYGYTF. CDR3 DNA: TGTGCCTGGAGTGTTAACAGAGACAGAATTTCGGGGTATGGCTACACCTTC. Looking up the rest from reference TRBV30 and TRBJ1-2 gives the full variable domain: SQTIHQWPATLVQPVGSPLSLECTVEGTSNPNLYWYRQAAGRGLQLLFYSVGIGQISSEVPQNLSASRPQDRQFILSSKKLLLSDSGFYLCAWSVNRDRISGYGYTFGSGTRLTVV.

V is TRBV6-2 or TRBV6-3 and J is TRBJ1-1; no clear D gene. CDR3 length equals 14 residues. Trimming removed 1 base from V and 6 bases from J, with 12 bases in between. Germline-derived CDR1 and CDR2 are MNHEY and SVGEGT. CDR3 coding DNA: TGTGCCAGCAGTTACTGGCGCGGGAGGGCTGAAGCTTTCTTT. Its translation is CASSYWRGRAEAFF.

V gene TRBV24-1 combines with J gene TRBJ1-1; 11 bases line up with TRBD1. This CDR3 contains 15 residues. Germline V gene data show CDR1 as KGHDR and CDR2 as SFDVKD. V was pared by 7 bases and J by 4 bases, with 7 bases of the junction left unmatched. CDR3 coding DNA: TGTGCCACCAGGAGGGACAGGGGGACGGGCACTGAAGCTTTCTTT. Protein sequence: CATRRDRGTGTEAFF.

The chain joins TRBV5-5 to TRBJ2-4; D is uncertain. Between the trimmed V and J ends, which lost 6 bases and 0 bases, there was a span of 10 bases. Germline CDR1 SGHKS, CDR2 YYEKEE (reference sequence). This CDR3 comprises 14 residues. In nucleotides, the CDR3 is TGTGCCAGCACAGGCCAACTAGCCAAAAACATTCAGTACTTC. Encoded protein: CASTGQLAKNIQYF.

This chain uses TRBV7-9 with TRBJ2-5, with D perhaps TRBD2 (6 bases). Germline loops: CDR1 SEHNR, CDR2 FQNEAQ (reference sequence). There are 15 residues in the CDR3. Trimming pared 5 bases from V and 2 bases from J, leaving 15 bases between. The CDR3 DNA is TGTGCCAGCAGCCCCCGGAGGGGATGGCAAGAGACCCAGTACTTC. Translation gives CASSPRRGWQETQYF.

This clone was seen a single time. The CDR3 nucleotides read TGTGCCAGCAGCTTAGATCTAGGCGCAGGCCGGTATTCTGGGGCCAACGTCCTGACTTTC. This gives the protein CASSLDLGAGRYSGANVLTF. V and J are TRBV7-6 and TRBJ2-6; no firm D call. The germline V gene has CDR1 SGHVS and CDR2 FNYEAQ. Trimming stripped 1 base from V and 1 base from J, with 20 bases between. CDR3 length: 20 residues. The complete variable domain, with remaining parts taken from reference TRBV7-6 and TRBJ2-6, reads GAGVSQSPRYKVTKRGQDVALRCDPISGHVSLYWYRQALGQGPEFLTYFNYEAQQDKSGLPNDRFSAERPEGSISTLTIQRTEQRDSAMYRCASSLDLGAGRYSGANVLTFGAGSRLTVL.

The CDR3 loop reads CASSLSGPNEKLFF. CDR3 bases: TGTGCCAGCAGCTTGAGCGGCCCTAATGAAAAACTGTTTTTT. The J gene is TRBJ1-4, the V gene TRBV7-2; no definite D call. From germline, CDR1 is SGHTA and CDR2 FQGNSA. V lost 3 bases, J lost 3 bases, and 8 bases lay in between. CDR3 length equals 14 residues.

The chain has TRBV7-9 and TRBJ1-1; D is undetermined. This CDR3 has 14 amino acids. Germline CDR1 SEHNR, CDR2 FQNEAQ (reference sequence). V lost 5 bases and J 0 bases, leaving 10 bases between the germline ends. The CDR3: CASSQDTLNTEAFF. The DNA of the CDR3 is TGTGCCAGCAGCCAAGATACCCTGAACACTGAAGCTTTCTTT.

The chain uses TRBV7-2 and TRBJ2-5; D unresolved. Germline loops: CDR1 SGHTA, CDR2 FQGNSA. Trimming removed 3 bases at V and 5 bases at J, with 10 bases between. The CDR3 extends over 13 amino acids. The CDR3 loop reads CASSLRWGETQYF. CDR3 DNA sequence: TGTGCCAGCAGCTTGCGTTGGGGTGAGACCCAGTACTTC. The whole variable domain, filled in from reference TRBV7-2 and TRBJ2-5, reads GAGVSQSPSNKVTEKGKDVELRCDPISGHTALYWYRQSLGQGLEFLIYFQGNSAPDKSGLPSDRFSAERTGGSVSTLTIQRTQQEDSAVYLCASSLRWGETQYFGPGTRLLVL.

V gene TRBV4-1 combines with J gene TRBJ2-7; TRBD2 matches 14 bases. Losses at the gene ends were 4 bases for V and 11 bases for J; bases not matched to a gene: 10. The germline gives CDR1 MGHRA, CDR2 YSYEKL. The CDR3 is 15 amino acids. CDR3 in amino acids: CASSPLGLAGDSKYF. CDR3 sequence (DNA): TGCGCCAGCAGCCCCCTGGGACTAGCGGGAGATAGTAAGTACTTC.

This chain joins TRBV5-5 and TRBJ1-5; 7 positions match TRBD1. CDR3 size: 16 residues. The V gene's germline CDR1 is SGHKS and CDR2 YYEKEE (reference sequence). Germline trimming cut 1 base from V and 0 bases from J; bases unmatched to any gene: 4. The DNA of the CDR3 is TGTGCCAGCAGCTTGCAACAGGGGCCTAGCAATCAGCCCCAGCATTTT. Residues: CASSLQQGPSNQPQHF. Full variable domain (missing parts from reference TRBV5-5 and TRBJ1-5): DAGVTQSPTHLIKTRGQQVTLRCSPISGHKSVSWYQQVLGQGPQFIFQYYEKEERGRGNFPDRFSARQFPNYSSELNVNALLLGDSALYLCASSLQQGPSNQPQHFGDGTRLSIL.

The chain is built from TRBV11-3 and TRBJ2-2, with a tentative D call TRBD1 (6 bases). Germline V gene lookup returns CDR1 SGHNT and CDR2 YENEEA. CDR3 length: 19 residues. Trimming took off 5 bases at V and 5 bases at J, with 27 bases between the two ends. CDR3 in DNA: TGTGCCAGCAGCGAAGGGGGAGTCAGGGCGGTAGTGGGAACCGGGGAGCTGTTTTTT. Translated: CASSEGGVRAVVGTGELFF.

The gene calls are TRBV7-3 and TRBJ2-3; 7 bases map to TRBD2. CDR3 length: 18 residues. Trimming at V came to 1 base and at J to 2 bases, leaving 12 bases not matched to a gene. Per germline, CDR1 SGHTA and CDR2 FQGTGA. CDR3 amino acids: CASSLRPLGGSVTDTQYF. The CDR3 DNA follows: TGTGCCAGCAGCTTAAGGCCCCTCGGCGGGAGCGTCACAGATACGCAGTATTTT.

The rearrangement uses TRBV2 and TRBJ1-2; no definite D call. V was trimmed by 7 bases and J by 3 bases, leaving 18 bases between them. Germline CDR1 is SNHLY and CDR2 is FYNNEI. This CDR3 contains 15 residues. CDR3 sequence (DNA): TGTGCCAGCACCCGTGAGAGACCGGATTACTATGGCTACACCTTC. Amino acids: CASTRERPDYYGYTF. Looking up the rest from reference TRBV2 and TRBJ1-2 gives the full variable domain: EPEVTQTPSHQVTQMGQEVILRCVPISNHLYFYWYRQILGQKVEFLVSFYNNEISEKSEIFDDQFSVERPDGSNFTLKIRSTKLEDSAMYFCASTRERPDYYGYTFGSGTRLTVV.

The CDR3 loop reads CATSGQNPGLGSRGDTNTQYF. The CDR3 nucleotides read TGTGCCACCAGTGGTCAAAATCCGGGACTAGGATCACGGGGAGACACTAATACGCAGTATTTT. This sequence joins TRBV24-1 and TRBJ2-3; 8 bases match TRBD2. The CDR3 covers 21 residues. V shed 5 bases and J 7 bases; nucleotides not matched to a gene: 28. Germline V gene sequence: CDR1 KGHDR, CDR2 SFDVKD.

This chain links TRBV5-4 with TRBJ1-6; no definite D call. Trimming took 4 bases from V and 9 from J, leaving 8 bases between them. CDR3 length equals 12 residues. Looked up from germline, CDR1 is SGHNT and CDR2 is YYREEE (reference sequence). CDR3 sequence reads: CASSDMGSPLHF. The CDR3 DNA follows: TGTGCCAGCAGCGACATGGGTTCACCCCTCCACTTT.

The chain joins TRBV7-9 to TRBJ2-2; D not certain. The CDR3 spans 12 residues. CDR1 and CDR2 (germline): SEHNR, FQNEAQ (reference sequence). V lost 10 bases, J lost 7 bases, and 13 bases lay in between. Here the CDR3 reads CATFALGGELFF. In nucleotides, the CDR3 is TGTGCCACCTTTGCTTTAGGCGGGGAGCTGTTTTTT.

This sequence joins TRBV4-3 and TRBJ2-5; D is uncertain. The V gene's germline CDR1 is LGHNA and CDR2 YSLEER. The V end lost 1 base, the J end lost 2 bases, and 11 bases lay between the germline ends. The CDR3 is 15 amino acids. This chain's CDR3 is CASSQGVSWQETQYF. CDR3 sequence (DNA): TGCGCCAGCAGCCAAGGGGTGTCTTGGCAAGAGACCCAGTACTTC.